This T cell receptor beta chain was documented in a study of cytomegalovirus exposure and HLA in healthy donors. V lost 1 base and J lost 2; bases outside the gene matches: 5. The germline gives CDR1 LNHNV, CDR2 YYDKDF (reference sequence). This CDR3 contains 16 residues. The PCR employed 60 Vbeta primers together with 13 Jbeta primers. Generated by immunoSEQ multiplex PCR, the TCRdb table keeps only in-frame clones and is missing some. The table has more than 95,000 clones, roughly three quarters seen once; the top ten hold about 16%. The receptor's source is a man aged 45-60 years in good health and CMV-seropositive. Sequenced: PBMCs. The chain employs TRBV15 and TRBJ2-5, with 9 positions matching TRBD2. CDR3 sequence: CATSRGGAGGQETQYF. DNA for the CDR3: TGTGCCACCAGCAGAGGTGGAGCGGGGGGACAAGAGACCCAGTACTTC.